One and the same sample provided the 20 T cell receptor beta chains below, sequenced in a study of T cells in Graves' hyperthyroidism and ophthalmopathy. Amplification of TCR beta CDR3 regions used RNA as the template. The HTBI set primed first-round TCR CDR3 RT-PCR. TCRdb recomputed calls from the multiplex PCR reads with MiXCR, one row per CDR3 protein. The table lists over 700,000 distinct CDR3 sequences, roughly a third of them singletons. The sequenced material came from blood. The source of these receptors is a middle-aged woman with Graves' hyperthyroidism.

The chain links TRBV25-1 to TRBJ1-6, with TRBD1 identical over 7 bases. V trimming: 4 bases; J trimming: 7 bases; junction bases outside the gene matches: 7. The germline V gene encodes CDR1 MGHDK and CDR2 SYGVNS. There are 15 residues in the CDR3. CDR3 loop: CASSGGQLVNSPLHF. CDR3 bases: TGTGCCAGCAGTGGGGGACAGCTCGTCAATTCACCCCTCCACTTT.

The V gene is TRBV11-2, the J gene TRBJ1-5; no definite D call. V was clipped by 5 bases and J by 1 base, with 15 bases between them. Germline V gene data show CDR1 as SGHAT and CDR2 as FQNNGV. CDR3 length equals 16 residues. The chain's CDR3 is CASSRTGSGSNQPQHF. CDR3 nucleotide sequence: TGTGCCAGCAGCCGTACGGGGTCTGGCAGCAATCAGCCCCAGCATTTT. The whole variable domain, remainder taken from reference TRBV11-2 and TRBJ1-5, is EAGVAQSPRYKIIEKRQSVAFWCNPISGHATLYWYQQILGQGPKLLIQFQNNGVVDDSQLPKDRFSAERLKGVDSTLKIQPAKLEDSAVYLCASSRTGSGSNQPQHFGDGTRLSIL.

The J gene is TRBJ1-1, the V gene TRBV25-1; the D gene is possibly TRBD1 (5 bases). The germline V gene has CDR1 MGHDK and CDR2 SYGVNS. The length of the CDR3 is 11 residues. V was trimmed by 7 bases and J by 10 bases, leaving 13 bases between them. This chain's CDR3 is CASTQSGGAFF. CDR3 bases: TGTGCCAGCACCCAAAGCGGGGGAGCTTTCTTT. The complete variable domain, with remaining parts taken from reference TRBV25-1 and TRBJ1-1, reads EADIYQTPRYLVIGTGKKITLECSQTMGHDKMYWYQQDPGMELHLIHYSYGVNSTEKGDLSSESTVSRIRTEHFPLTLESARPSHTSQYLCASTQSGGAFFGQGTRLTVV.

The CDR3 DNA reads TGTGCCAGCAGCCAAGGTTCATCGGCTTTCTTT. The encoded protein is CASSQGSSAFF. The genes are TRBV6-5 and TRBJ1-1; the D is unclear. Trimming shortened V by 6 bases and J by 11 bases, and 13 bases separated the two germline ends. The CDR3 length is 11 residues. The germline gives CDR1 MNHEY, CDR2 SVGAGI.

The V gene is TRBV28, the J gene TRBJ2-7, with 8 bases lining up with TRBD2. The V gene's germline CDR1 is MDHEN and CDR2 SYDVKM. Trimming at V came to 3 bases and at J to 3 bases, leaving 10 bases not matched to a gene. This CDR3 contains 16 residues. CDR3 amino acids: CASSFRWLAGIYEQYF. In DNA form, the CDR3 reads TGTGCCAGCAGTTTTAGGTGGCTAGCGGGCATCTACGAGCAGTACTTC.

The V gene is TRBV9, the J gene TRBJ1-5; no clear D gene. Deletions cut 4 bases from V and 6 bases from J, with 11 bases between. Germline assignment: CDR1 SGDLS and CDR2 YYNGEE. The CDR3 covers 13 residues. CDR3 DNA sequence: TGTGCCAGCAGCCAAGATCCACTTCAGCCCCAGCATTTT. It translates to CASSQDPLQPQHF.

The CDR3 nucleotides are TGTGCCAGCAGCTTATTGGACAGCAGGAACACTGAAGCTTTCTTT. Translated: CASSLLDSRNTEAFF. The chain has TRBV7-8 and TRBJ1-1; D is perhaps TRBD1 (6 bases). Germline V lookup: CDR1 SGHVS, CDR2 FQNEAQ. V was shortened by 2 bases and J by 1 base, with 11 bases between the two germline ends. The CDR3 sequence is 15 residues long.

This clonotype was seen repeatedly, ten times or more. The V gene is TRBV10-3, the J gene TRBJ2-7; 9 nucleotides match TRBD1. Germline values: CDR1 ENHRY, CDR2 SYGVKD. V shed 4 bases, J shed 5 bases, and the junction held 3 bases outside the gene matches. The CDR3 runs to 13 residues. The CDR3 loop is CAISGGQGHEQYF. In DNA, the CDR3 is TGTGCCATCAGTGGGGGACAGGGACACGAGCAGTACTTC.

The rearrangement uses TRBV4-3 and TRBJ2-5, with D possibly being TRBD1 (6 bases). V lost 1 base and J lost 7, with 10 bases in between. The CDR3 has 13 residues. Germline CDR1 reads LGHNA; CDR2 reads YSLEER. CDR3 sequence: CASSQVGAGTQYF. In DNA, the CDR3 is TGCGCCAGCAGCCAAGTGGGGGCAGGGACCCAGTACTTC.

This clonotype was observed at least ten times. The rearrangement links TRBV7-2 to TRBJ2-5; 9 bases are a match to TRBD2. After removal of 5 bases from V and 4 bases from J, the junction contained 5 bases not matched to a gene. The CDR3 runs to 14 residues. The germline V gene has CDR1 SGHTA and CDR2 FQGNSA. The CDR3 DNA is TGTGCCAGCAGCCCCGGACTAGCGAGAGAGACCCAGTACTTC. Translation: CASSPGLARETQYF.

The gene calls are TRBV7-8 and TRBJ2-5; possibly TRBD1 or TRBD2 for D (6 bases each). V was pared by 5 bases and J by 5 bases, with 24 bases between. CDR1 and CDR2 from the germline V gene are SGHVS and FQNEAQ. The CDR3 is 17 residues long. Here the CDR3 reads CASSPGWGDKGHETQYF. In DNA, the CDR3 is TGTGCCAGCAGCCCAGGGTGGGGGGACAAGGGGCACGAGACCCAGTACTTC.

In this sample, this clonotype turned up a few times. The CDR3 region is CASSSPGGLVLRGGGELFF. The CDR3 DNA is TGTGCCAGCAGCTCGCCGGGGGGTCTGGTCCTTAGGGGTGGCGGGGAGCTGTTTTTT. This sequence joins TRBV12-3 or TRBV12-4 and TRBJ2-2; TRBD2 agrees at 7 bases. The CDR3 is made up of 19 amino acids. V gave up 6 bases and J gave up 7 bases; unmatched junction bases: 23.

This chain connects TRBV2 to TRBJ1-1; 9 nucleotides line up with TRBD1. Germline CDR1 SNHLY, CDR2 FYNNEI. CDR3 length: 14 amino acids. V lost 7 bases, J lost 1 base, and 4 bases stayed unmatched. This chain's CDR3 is CASNRGQGNTEAFF. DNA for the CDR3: TGTGCCAGCAACCGGGGACAGGGGAACACTGAAGCTTTCTTT.

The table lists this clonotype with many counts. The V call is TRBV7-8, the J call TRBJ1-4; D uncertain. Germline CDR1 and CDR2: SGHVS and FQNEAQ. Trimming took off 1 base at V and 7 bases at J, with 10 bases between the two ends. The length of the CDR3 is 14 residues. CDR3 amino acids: CASSLVGGGEKLFF. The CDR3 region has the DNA TGTGCCAGCAGCTTAGTGGGCGGCGGTGAAAAACTGTTTTTT.

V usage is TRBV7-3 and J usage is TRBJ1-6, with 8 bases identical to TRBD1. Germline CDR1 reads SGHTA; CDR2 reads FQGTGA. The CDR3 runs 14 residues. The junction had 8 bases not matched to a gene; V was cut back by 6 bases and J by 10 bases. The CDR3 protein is CASSSDRVGSPLHF. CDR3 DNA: TGTGCCAGCAGTTCGGACAGGGTCGGATCACCCCTCCACTTT.

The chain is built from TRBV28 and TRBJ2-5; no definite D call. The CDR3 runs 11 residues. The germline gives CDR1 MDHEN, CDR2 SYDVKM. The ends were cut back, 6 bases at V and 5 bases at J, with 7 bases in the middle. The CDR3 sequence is CASSNYETQYF. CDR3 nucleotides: TGTGCCAGCAGCAATTATGAGACCCAGTACTTC.

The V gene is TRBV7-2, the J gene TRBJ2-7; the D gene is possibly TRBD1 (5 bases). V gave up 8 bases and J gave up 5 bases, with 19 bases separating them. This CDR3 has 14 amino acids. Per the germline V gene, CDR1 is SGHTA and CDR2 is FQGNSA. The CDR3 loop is CASSRPGSVDEQYF. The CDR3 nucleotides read TGTGCCAGCTCAAGGCCAGGGTCGGTCGACGAGCAGTACTTC.

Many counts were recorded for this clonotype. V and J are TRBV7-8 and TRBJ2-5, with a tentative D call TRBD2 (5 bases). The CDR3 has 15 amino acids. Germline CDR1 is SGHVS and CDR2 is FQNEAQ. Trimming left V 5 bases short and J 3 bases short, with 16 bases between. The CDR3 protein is CASSPERRKEETQYF. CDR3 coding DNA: TGTGCCAGCAGCCCCGAGAGGAGGAAGGAAGAGACCCAGTACTTC. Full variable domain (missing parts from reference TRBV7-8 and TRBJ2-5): GAGVSQSPRYKVAKRGQDVALRCDPISGHVSLFWYQQALGQGPEFLTYFQNEAQLDKSGLPSDRFFAERPEGSVSTLKIQRTQQEDSAVYLCASSPERRKEETQYFGPGTRLLVL.

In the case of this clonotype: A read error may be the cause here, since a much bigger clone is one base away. The CDR3: CASRLREAANTEASF. DNA for the CDR3: TGTGCCAGCAGGTTACGCGAGGCAGCTAACACTGAAGCTTCCTTT. This sequence joins TRBV7-8 and TRBJ1-1; no clear D gene. Per the germline V gene, CDR1 is SGHVS and CDR2 is FQNEAQ. The CDR3 runs to 15 residues.

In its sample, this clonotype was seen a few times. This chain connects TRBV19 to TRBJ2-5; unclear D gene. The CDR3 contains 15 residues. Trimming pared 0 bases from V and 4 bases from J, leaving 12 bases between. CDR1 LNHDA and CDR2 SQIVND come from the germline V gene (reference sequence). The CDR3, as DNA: TGTGCCAGTAGTATAGAGGCCTTCCCCTCAGAGACCCAGTACTTC. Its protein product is CASSIEAFPSETQYF. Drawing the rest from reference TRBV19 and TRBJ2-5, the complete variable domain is DGGITQSPKYLFRKEGQNVTLSCEQNLNHDAMYWYRQDPGQGLRLIYYSQIVNDFQKGDIAEGYSVSREKKESFPLTVTSAQKNPTAFYLCASSIEAFPSETQYFGPGTRLLVL.